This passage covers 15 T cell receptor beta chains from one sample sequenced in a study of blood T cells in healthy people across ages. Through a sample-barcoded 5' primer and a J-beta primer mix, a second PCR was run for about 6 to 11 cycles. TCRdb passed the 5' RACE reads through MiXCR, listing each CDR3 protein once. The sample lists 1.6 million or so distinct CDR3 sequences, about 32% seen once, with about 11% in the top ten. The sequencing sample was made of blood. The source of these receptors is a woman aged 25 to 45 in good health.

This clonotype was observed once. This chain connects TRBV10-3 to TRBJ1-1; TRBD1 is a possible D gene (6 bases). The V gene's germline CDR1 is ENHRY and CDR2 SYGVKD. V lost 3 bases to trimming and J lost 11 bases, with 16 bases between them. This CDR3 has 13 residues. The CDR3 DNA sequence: TGTGCCATCAGTGACCTCATCACAGGGTCTGCTTTCTTT. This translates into CAISDLITGSAFF.

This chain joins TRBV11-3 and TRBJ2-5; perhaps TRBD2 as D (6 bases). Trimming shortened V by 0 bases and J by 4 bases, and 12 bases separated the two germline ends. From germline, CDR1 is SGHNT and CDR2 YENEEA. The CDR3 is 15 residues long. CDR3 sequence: CASSLDGGERETQYF. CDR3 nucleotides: TGTGCCAGCAGCTTAGATGGCGGGGAGAGAGAGACCCAGTACTTC.

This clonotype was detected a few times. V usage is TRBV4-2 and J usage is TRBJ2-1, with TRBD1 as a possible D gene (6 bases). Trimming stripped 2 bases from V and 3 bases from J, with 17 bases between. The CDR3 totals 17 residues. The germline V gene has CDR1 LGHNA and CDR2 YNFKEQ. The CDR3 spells CASSQPRDRNLYNEQFF. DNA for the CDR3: TGTGCCAGCAGCCAACCGCGCGACAGGAACCTCTACAATGAGCAGTTCTTC.

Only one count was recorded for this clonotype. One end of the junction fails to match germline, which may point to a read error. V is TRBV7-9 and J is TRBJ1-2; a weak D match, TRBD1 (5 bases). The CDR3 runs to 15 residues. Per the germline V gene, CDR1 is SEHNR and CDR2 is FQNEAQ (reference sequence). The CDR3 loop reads CASTAGGGTDYVYTF. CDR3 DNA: TGTGCCAGCACCGCAGGCGGGGGAACGGACTATGTCTACACCTTC.

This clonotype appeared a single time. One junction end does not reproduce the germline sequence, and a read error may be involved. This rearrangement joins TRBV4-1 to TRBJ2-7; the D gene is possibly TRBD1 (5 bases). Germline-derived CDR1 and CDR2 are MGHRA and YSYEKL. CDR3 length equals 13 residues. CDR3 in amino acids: CACSQDIYYEQYF. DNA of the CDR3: TGCGCCTGCAGCCAGGACATCTACTACGAGCAGTACTTC.

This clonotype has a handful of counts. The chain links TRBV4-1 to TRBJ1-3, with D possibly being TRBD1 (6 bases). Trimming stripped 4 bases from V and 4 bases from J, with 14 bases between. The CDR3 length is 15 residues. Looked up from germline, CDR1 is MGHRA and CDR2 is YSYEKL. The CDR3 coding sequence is TGCGCCAGCAGCCCGAATACAGGGCCCGGAAACACCATATATTTT. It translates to CASSPNTGPGNTIYF.

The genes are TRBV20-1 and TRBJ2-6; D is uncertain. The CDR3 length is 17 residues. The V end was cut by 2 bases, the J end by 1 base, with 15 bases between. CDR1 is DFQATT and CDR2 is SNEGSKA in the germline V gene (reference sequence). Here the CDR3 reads CSARPHPGNSGANVLTF. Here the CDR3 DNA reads TGCAGTGCTAGACCTCACCCTGGGAATTCTGGGGCCAACGTCCTGACTTTC.

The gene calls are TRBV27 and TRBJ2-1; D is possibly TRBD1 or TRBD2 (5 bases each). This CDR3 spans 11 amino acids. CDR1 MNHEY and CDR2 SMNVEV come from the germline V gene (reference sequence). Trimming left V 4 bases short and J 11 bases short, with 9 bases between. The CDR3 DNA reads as TGTGCCAGCAGTTCTACGGGACAGCAGTTCTTC. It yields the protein CASSSTGQQFF.

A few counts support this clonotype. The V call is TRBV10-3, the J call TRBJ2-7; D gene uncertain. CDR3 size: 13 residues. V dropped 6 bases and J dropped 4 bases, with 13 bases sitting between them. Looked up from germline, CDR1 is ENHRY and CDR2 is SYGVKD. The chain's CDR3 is CAIRDASMYEQYF. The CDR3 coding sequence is TGTGCCATCAGGGATGCTAGTATGTACGAGCAGTACTTC.

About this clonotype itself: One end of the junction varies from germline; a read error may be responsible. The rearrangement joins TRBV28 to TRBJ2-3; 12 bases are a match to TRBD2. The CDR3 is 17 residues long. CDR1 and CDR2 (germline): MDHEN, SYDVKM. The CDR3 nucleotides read TGTGCTAGCAGTCCCCCGGGACTAGCGGGCACCACAGATACGCAGTATTTT. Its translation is CASSPPGLAGTTDTQYF.

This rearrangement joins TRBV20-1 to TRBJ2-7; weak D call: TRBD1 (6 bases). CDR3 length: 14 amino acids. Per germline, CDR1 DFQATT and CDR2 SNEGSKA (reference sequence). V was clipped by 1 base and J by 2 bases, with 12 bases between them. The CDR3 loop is CSARGRDNTYEQYF. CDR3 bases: TGCAGTGCTAGAGGTCGGGACAATACCTACGAGCAGTACTTC.

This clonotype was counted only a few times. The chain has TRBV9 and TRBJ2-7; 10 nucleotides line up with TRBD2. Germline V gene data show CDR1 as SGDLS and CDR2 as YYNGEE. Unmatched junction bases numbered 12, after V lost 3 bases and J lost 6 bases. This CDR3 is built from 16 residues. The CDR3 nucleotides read TGTGCCAGCAGCGCCGACTTAAGCGGGGGGGTCAGCGAGCAGTACTTC. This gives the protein CASSADLSGGVSEQYF.

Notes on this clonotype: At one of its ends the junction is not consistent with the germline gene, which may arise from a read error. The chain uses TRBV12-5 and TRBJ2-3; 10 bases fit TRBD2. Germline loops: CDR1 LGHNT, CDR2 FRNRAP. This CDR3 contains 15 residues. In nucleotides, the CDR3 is TGTGCTGGTGGTTGGAGCGGGGGGGCTGAAGATACGCAGTATTTT. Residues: CAGGWSGGAEDTQYF.

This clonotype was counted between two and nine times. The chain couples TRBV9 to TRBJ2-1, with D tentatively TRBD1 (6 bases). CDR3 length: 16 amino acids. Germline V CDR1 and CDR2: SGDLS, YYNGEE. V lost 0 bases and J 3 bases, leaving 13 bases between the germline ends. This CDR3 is CASSVGGGRVYNEQFF. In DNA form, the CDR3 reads TGTGCCAGCAGCGTAGGTGGGGGCAGAGTCTACAATGAGCAGTTCTTC.

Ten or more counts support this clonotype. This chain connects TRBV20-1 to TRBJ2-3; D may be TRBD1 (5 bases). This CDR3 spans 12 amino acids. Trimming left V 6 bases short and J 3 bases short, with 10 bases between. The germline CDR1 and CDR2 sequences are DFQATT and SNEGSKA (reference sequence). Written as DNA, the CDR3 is TGCAGTGCGCCCCGGACAACAGATACGCAGTATTTT. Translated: CSAPRTTDTQYF.